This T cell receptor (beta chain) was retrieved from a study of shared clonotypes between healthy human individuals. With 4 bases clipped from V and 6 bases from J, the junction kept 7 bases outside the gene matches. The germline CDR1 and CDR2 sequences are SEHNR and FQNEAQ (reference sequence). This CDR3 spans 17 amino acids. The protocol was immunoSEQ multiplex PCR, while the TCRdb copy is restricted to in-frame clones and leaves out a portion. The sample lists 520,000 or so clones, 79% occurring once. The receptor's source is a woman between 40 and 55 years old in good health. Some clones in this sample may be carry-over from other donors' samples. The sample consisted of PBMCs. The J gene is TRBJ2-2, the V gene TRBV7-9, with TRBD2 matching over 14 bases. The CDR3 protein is CASSSQTSGRASGELFF. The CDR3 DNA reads TGTGCCAGCAGCTCACAGACTAGCGGGAGGGCCTCCGGGGAGCTGTTTTTT.